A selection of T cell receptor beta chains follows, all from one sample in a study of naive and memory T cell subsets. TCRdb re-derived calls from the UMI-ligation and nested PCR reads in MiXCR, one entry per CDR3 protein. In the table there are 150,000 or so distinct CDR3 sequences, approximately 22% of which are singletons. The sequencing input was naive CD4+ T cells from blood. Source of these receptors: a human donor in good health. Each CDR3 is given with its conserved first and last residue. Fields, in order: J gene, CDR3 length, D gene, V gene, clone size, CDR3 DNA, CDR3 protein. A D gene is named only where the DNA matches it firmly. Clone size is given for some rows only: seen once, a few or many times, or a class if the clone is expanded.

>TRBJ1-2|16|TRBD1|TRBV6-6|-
TGTGCCAGCAGTTACTCCGGGACAGGGGGGTCTAATGGCTACACCTTC
CASSYSGTGGSNGYTF
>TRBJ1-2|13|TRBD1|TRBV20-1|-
TGCAGTGCCGAGACAGGGGGAGGGTATGGCTACACCTTC
CSAETGGGYGYTF
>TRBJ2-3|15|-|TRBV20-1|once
TGCAGTGCTAGAGATAGTTTAGTAGGCACAGATACGCAGTATTTT
CSARDSLVGTDTQYF
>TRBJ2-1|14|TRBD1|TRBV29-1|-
TGCAGCGGGGGGCCGGGACAGGGCTACAATGAGCAGTTCTTC
CSGGPGQGYNEQFF
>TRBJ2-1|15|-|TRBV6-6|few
TGTGCCAGCGGAGCCGGGGAGCCCTACGCCAATGAGCAGTTCTTC
CASGAGEPYANEQFF
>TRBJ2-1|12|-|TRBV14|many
TGTGCCAGCAGCCTGTCCTACAATGAGCAGTTCTTC
CASSLSYNEQFF
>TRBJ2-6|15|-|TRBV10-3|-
TGTGCCATCAGTGGATCCGAATCTGGGGCCAACGTCCTGACTTTC
CAISGSESGANVLTF
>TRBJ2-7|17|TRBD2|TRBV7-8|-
TGTGCCAGCAGCTTAGCCCGGACTAGCGGACTCTCCTACGAGCAGTACTTC
CASSLARTSGLSYEQYF
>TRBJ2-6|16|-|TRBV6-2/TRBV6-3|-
TGTGCCAGCAGCCGGACCGCCGTCTCTGGGGCCAACGTCCTGACTTTC
CASSRTAVSGANVLTF
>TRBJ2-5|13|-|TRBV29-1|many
TGCAGCGTTGGAAGGCTAGCTGAGGAGACCCAGTACTTC
CSVGRLAEETQYF
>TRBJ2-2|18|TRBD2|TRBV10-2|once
TGCGCCAGCAGTGAGTCGAGGGCGGGAGGTTCCGGGACCGGGGAGCTGTTTTTT
CASSESRAGGSGTGELFF
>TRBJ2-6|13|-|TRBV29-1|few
TGCAGCTACAGGGAATCTGGGGCCAACGTCCTGACTTTC
CSYRESGANVLTF
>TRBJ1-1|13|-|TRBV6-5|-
TGTGCCAGCAGTTCCACGACGGGGACTGAAGCTTTCTTT
CASSSTTGTEAFF
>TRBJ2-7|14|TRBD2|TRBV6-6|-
TGTGCCAGCAGGCCGACTAGCGGGGCCTACGAGCAGTACTTC
CASRPTSGAYEQYF
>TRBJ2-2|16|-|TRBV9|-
TGTGCCAGCAGCGTCGGTACCCTCGGACTCACCGGGGAGCTGTTTTTT
CASSVGTLGLTGELFF
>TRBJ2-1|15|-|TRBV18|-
TGTGCCAGCTCACCACCCACAGTTGAGAGGAATGAGCAGTTCTTC
CASSPPTVERNEQFF
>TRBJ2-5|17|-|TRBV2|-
TGTGCCAGCAGTGAATCTGCAGGACCTTGGGTTGGAGAGACCCAGTACTTC
CASSESAGPWVGETQYF
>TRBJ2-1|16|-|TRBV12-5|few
TGTGCTAGTGGTTTTGGGGGGATACCCTCCTACAATGAGCAGTTCTTC
CASGFGGIPSYNEQFF
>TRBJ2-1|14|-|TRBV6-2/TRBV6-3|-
TGTGCCAGCACCCCATCGGGAGTAGGTAATGAGCAGTTCTTC
CASTPSGVGNEQFF
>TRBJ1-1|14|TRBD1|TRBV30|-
TGTGCCTGGAGAGGACAGGGGAGGAGGACTGAAGCTTTCTTT
CAWRGQGRRTEAFF
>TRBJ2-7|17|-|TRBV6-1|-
TGTGCCAGCAGTGAATTAATGGGGCGTGGCAGCACCTACGAGCAGTACTTC
CASSELMGRGSTYEQYF
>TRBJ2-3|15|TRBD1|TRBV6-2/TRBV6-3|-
TGTGCCAGCAGTGATACAGGGGTTGGCACAGATACGCAGTATTTT
CASSDTGVGTDTQYF
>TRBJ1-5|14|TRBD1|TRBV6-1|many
TGTGCCAGCAGCAGGACAGGGAGCAATCAGCCCCAGCATTTT
CASSRTGSNQPQHF
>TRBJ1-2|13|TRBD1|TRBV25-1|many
TGTGCCAGCTCCCCCGACAGGGTTGGTGGCTACACCTTC
CASSPDRVGGYTF
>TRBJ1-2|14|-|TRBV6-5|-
TGTGCCAGCTCGGGAAGGGGACCGAACTATGGCTACACCTTC
CASSGRGPNYGYTF
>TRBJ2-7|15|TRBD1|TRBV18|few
TGTGCCAGCTCACTAGATACAGGGGGCGCGAACGAGCAGTACTTC
CASSLDTGGANEQYF
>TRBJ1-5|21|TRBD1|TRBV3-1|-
TGTGCCAGCAGCCAAGAGAAGCCACGGGACAGGGACGATTTTGGCAATCAGCCCCAGCATTTT
CASSQEKPRDRDDFGNQPQHF
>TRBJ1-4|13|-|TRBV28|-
TGTGCCAGCATTTCAGGGACTAATGAAAAACTGTTTTTT
CASISGTNEKLFF